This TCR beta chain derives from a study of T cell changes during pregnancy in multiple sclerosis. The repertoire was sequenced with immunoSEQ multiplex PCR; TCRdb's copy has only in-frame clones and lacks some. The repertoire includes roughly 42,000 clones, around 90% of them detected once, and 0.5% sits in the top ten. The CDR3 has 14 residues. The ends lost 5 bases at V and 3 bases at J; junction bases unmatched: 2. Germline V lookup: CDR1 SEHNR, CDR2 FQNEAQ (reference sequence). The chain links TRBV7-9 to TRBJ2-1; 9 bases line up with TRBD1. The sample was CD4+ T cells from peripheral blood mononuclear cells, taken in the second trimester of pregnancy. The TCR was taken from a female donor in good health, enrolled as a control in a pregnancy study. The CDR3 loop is CASSRTGVYNEQFF. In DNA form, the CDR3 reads TGTGCCAGCAGCCGGACAGGGGTCTACAATGAGCAGTTCTTC.